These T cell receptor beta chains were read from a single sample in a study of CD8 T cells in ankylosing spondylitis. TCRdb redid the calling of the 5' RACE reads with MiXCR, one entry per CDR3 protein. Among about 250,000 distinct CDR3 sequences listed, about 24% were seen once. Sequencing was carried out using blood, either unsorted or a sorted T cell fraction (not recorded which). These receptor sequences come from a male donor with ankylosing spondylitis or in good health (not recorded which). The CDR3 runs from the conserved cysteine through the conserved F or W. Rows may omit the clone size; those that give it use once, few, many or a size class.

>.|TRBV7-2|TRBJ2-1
CASSLDQGANEQFF
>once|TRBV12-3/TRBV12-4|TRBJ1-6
CARSSSRHAGVGNSPLHF
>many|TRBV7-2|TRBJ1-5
CASSLGIWEPQHF
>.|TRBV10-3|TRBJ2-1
CATDGQGASGAPYNEQFF
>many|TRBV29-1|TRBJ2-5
CSVRSGVLETQYF
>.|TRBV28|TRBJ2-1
CASSSGFYNEQFF
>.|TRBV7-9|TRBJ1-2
CASSLGQEESYTF
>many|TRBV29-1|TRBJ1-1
CSVEKGLMNTEAFF
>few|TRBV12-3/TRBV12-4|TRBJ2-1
CASSWGWGVVNEQFF
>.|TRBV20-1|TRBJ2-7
CSAIRQGVTYEQYF
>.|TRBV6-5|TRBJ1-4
CASSYVRHATNEKLFF
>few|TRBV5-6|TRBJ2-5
CASSPRTSIETQYF
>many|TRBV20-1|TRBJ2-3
CSARSWLGGTDTQYF
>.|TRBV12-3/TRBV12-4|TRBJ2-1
CASSLSGGLNEQFF
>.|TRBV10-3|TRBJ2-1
CAISVPRDRLNNEQFF
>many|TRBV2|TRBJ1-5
CASRRWNQPQHF
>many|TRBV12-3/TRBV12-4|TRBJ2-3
CASSSRVDTQYF
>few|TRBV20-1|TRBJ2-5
CSARDRARTQYF
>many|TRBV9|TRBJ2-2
CASSTRTGGTGELFF
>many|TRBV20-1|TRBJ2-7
CSASDRAPGEQYF
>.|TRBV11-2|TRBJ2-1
CASSSRTSGVPNEQFF
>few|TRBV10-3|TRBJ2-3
CATTLGFQDITDTQYF
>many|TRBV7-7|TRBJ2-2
CASSKTTGTPTGELFF
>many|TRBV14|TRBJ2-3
CASSPTGLTDTQYF
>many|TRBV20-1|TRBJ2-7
CSAPRQGYEQYF
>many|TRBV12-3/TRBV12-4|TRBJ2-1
CASSLKRPLTEQFF
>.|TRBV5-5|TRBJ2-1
CASSWAAFDEQFF
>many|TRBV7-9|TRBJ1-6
CASSLVQGAYNSPLHF